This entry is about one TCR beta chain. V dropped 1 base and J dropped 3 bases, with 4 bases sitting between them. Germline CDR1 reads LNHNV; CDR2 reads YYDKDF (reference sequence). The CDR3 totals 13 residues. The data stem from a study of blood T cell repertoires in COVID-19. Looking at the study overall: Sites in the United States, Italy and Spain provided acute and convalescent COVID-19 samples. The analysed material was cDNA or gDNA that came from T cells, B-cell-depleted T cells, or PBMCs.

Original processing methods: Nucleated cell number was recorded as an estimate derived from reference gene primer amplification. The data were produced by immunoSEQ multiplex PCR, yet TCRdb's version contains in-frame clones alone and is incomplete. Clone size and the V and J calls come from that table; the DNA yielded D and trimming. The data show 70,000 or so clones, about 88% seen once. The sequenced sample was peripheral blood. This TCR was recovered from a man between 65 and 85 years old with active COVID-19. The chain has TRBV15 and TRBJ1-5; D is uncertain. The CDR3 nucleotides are TGTGCCACCAGCAGAGTGGCCAATCAGCCCCAGCATTTT. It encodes CATSRVANQPQHF. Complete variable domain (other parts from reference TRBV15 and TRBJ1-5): DAMVIQNPRYQVTQFGKPVTLSCSQTLNHNVMYWYQQKSSQAPKLLFHYYDKDFNNEADTPDNFQSRRPNTSFCFLDIRSPGLGDTAMYLCATSRVANQPQHFGDGTRLSIL.